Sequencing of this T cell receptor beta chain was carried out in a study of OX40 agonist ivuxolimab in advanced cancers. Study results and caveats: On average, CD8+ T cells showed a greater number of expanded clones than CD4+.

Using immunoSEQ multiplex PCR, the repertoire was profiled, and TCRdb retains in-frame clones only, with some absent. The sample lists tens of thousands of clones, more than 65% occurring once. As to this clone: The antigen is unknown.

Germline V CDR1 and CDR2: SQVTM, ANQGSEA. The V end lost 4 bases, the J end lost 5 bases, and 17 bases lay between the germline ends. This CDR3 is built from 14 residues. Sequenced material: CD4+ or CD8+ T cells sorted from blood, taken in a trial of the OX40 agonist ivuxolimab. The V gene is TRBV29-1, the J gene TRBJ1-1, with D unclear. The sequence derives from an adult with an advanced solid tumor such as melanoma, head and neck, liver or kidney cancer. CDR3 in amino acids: CSVVPTPIRTEAFF. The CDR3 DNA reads TGCAGCGTTGTTCCGACTCCAATTAGGACTGAAGCTTTCTTT.